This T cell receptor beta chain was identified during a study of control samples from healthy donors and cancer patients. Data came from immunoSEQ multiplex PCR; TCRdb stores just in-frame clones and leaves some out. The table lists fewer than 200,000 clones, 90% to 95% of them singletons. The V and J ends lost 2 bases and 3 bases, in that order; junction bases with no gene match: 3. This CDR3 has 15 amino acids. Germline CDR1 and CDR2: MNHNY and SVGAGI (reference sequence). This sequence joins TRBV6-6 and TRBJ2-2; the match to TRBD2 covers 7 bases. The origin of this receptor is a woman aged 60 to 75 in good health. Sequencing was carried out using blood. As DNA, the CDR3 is TGTGCCAGCAGTTACCGGGACTACTACACCGGGGAGCTGTTTTTT. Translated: CASSYRDYYTGELFF.